The source of this T cell receptor beta chain is a study of vaccination and CD4 T cells after COVID-19. This CDR3 region has 14 residues. Germline CDR1 reads GTSNPN; CDR2 reads SVGIG (reference sequence). Trimming shortened V by 0 bases and J by 0 bases, and 8 bases separated the two germline ends. The treatment denotes: approximately nine-day PBMC culture with coronavirus spike peptide pools or control peptides (ViraFEST assay). Sequenced with the Oncomine TCR Beta short-read assay was DNA taken from cultured CD4+ T cells. TCRdb re-analysed the PCR reads in MiXCR, keeping a single row per CDR3 protein. The table lists about 19,000 distinct CDR3 sequences, more than 70% of them singletons. To note about this clonotype: The target antigen is unknown.

Specimen: CD4+ T cells from blood, cultured in vitro, collected after SARS-CoV-2 vaccination. The chain joins TRBV30 to TRBJ1-1, with unresolved D. The clonotype comes from a human donor who received a COVID-19 vaccine. The CDR3 region is CAWSVGGLNTEAFF. The CDR3 DNA sequence: TGTGCCTGGAGTGTAGGCGGACTGAACACTGAAGCTTTCTTT.